This T cell receptor beta chain was sequenced in a study of beta chain features in type 1 diabetes. In the study overall: No age, gender or cell yield differences were seen between patients and healthy donors. Some 99 million sorted cells were examined across all samples. Broader study findings: Among all four CD4+ subsets, Type 1 diabetes patients had TCRB CDR3s that were moderately but significantly shorter. Any HLA type influence on TCRB rearrangement was left unresolved here.

CDR1 and CDR2 (germline): SGHVS, FNYEAQ. Trimming took 5 bases from V and 4 from J; bases not matched to a gene: 8. The CDR3 length is 15 residues. TCRB transcripts that were expressed got sequenced, as all of the isolated RNA had been reverse transcribed. This table comes from immunoSEQ multiplex PCR, and its TCRdb copy is limited to in-frame clones, with some not included. The sample lists 150,000 to 200,000 clones; roughly an eighth were seen once. With respect to this clone: As yet, its antigen is unknown.

The receptor was derived from a woman younger than 30 in good health. The sequenced sample consisted of central memory CD4+ T cells from blood. The chain has TRBV7-6 and TRBJ2-5; TRBD2 agrees at 9 bases. The CDR3 DNA reads TGTGCCAGCAGCCCATTGACTAGCGGAACAGAGACCCAGTACTTC. This gives the protein CASSPLTSGTETQYF. Complete variable domain (other parts from reference TRBV7-6 and TRBJ2-5): GAGVSQSPRYKVTKRGQDVALRCDPISGHVSLYWYRQALGQGPEFLTYFNYEAQQDKSGLPNDRFSAERPEGSISTLTIQRTEQRDSAMYRCASSPLTSGTETQYFGPGTRLLVL.